The following is a T cell receptor beta chain sequence with its context. These data are taken from a study of blood T cell repertoires in COVID-19. Study at large: From the United States, Italy and Spain came samples of acute and convalescent COVID-19. Nucleic acid was either cDNA or gDNA, and it came from T cells, B-cell-depleted T cells, or PBMCs.

Germline lookup yields CDR1 LGHDT and CDR2 YNNKEL (reference sequence). This CDR3 spans 15 amino acids. Unmatched junction bases numbered 4, after V lost 4 bases and J lost 0 bases. Study processing details: Counts of nucleated cells, estimated from reference gene primer amplification, were obtained. Profiled with immunoSEQ multiplex PCR; TCRdb holds only in-frame clones, not every one. V, J and clone size reflect that table, while D and trimming were determined from the DNA. Of approximately 250,000 clones in the sample, roughly four fifths were seen once. The source material was peripheral blood. The clonotype originates from a man aged 45-65 years with acute or convalescent COVID-19. The V gene is TRBV3-1 (or the pseudogene TRBV3-2), the J gene TRBJ2-3; 7 bases map to TRBD2. The CDR3 DNA reads as TGTGCCAGCAGCCGCGGACTAGGAAGCACAGATACGCAGTATTTT. This sequence encodes CASSRGLGSTDTQYF.